A single sample is the source of the 3 T cell receptor beta chains below, sequenced in a study of blood T cell repertoires in COVID-19. TCRdb's copy holds only in-frame clones and misses some; the assay was immunoSEQ multiplex PCR. Among about 350,000 clones listed, 85% to 90% were seen once. Sequenced sample: PBMCs or T cells enriched from blood (not recorded which). Receptors originate from a woman between 25 and 40 years old who had been exposed to COVID-19.

This chain links TRBV28 with TRBJ1-3; tentative D call: TRBD1 (6 bases). V gave up 2 bases and J gave up 0 bases, with 14 bases separating them. The CDR3 totals 17 residues. Germline CDR1 MDHEN, CDR2 SYDVKM. The CDR3 reads CASSLGLGTSSGNTIYF. The CDR3 bases are TGTGCCAGCAGTTTAGGGCTCGGGACAAGCTCTGGAAACACCATATATTTT.

This clone was recorded only once. V usage is TRBV27 and J usage is TRBJ2-3; perhaps TRBD2 as D (5 bases). This CDR3 is 15 amino acids long. Germline CDR1 MNHEY, CDR2 SMNVEV (reference sequence). Trimming left V 1 base short and J 0 bases short, with 8 bases between. The CDR3 loop reads CASSLWTSSTDTQYF. Written as DNA, the CDR3 is TGTGCCAGCAGTTTATGGACTTCTAGCACAGATACGCAGTATTTT.

The rearrangement links TRBV10-1 to TRBJ1-1; D unclear. The length of the CDR3 is 13 residues. Germline lookup yields CDR1 WNHNN and CDR2 SYGVQD (reference sequence). V was cut by 2 bases and J by 4 bases, with 8 bases left in between. CDR3 nucleotide sequence: TGCGCCAGCAGTGAGAACGAGGGCACTGAAGCTTTCTTT. It encodes CASSENEGTEAFF.